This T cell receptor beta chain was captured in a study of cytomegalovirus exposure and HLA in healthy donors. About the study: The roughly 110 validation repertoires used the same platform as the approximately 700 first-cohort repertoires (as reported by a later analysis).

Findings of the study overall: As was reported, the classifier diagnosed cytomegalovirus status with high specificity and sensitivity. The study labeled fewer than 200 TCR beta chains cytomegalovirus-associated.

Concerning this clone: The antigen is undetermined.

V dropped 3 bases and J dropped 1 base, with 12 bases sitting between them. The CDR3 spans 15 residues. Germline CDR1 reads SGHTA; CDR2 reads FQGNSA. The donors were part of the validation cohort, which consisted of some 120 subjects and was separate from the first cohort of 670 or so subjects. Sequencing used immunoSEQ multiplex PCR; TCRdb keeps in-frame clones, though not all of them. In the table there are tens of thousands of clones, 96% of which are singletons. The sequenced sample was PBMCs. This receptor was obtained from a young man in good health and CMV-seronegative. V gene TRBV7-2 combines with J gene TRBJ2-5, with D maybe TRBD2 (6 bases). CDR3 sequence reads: CASSLTASVQETQYF. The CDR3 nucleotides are TGTGCCAGCAGCTTGACGGCTAGCGTCCAAGAGACCCAGTACTTC.